This T cell receptor beta chain was identified during a study of cytomegalovirus exposure and HLA in healthy donors. Study information: Unique TCRs numbering roughly 80 million, obtained from HLA-typed donors, made up an early data release.

With V trimmed by 5 bases and J by 3 bases, 9 bases remained unmatched. This CDR3 comprises 16 residues. Germline loops: CDR1 MNHEY, CDR2 SMNVEV (reference sequence). This clone was found once. Amplification used 60 Vbeta primers and 13 Jbeta primers. Method: immunoSEQ multiplex PCR; TCRdb's copy keeps in-frame clones and lacks some. The data contain some 250,000 clones, roughly four fifths of them seen just once; the ten biggest clones take up around 8.6%. The source material was PBMCs. The sequence came from a woman in her fifties or sixties in good health and CMV-seropositive. The chain recombines TRBV27 with TRBJ2-3, with 9 bases that match TRBD1. The CDR3 DNA is TGTGCCAGCAGTCCACACCGGGACAGGGAAACAGATACGCAGTATTTT. It codes for CASSPHRDRETDTQYF.